This record covers a single TCR beta chain. The antigen remains unidentified. Treatment defined: approximately 9-day PBMC culture with coronavirus spike peptide pools or control peptides (ViraFEST assay). This record comes from a study of vaccination and CD4 T cells after COVID-19. Study overall: Post-vaccine sampling followed dose two by a median approximately 70 days (range 14 to 241). Investigators stimulated cells with overlapping spike peptides drawn from SARS-CoV-2, HCoV-NL63, HCoV-OC43 and HCoV-229E. General study results and limits: Although the median of SARS-CoV-2-reactive clonotypes rose from about 20 to 38, the change was not significant.

The CDR3 covers 14 residues. The junction had 4 bases not matched to a gene; V was cut back by 2 bases and J by 7 bases. Germline CDR1 and CDR2: MNHEY and SVGAGI. Once obtained from cultured CD4+ T cells, the DNA was sequenced using the Oncomine TCR Beta short-read assay. TCRdb re-analysed the PCR reads in MiXCR, keeping a single row per CDR3 protein. The sample records 15,000 or so distinct CDR3 sequences, 42% being singletons. V is TRBV6-5 and J is TRBJ1-4; 7 positions agree with TRBD1. The sequence derives from a human donor with COVID-19. The sequencing sample was made of cultured CD4+ T cells from blood. CDR3 nucleotides: TGTGCCAGCAGTTACAGTACAGGGGTTGAAAAACTGTTTTTT. Protein sequence: CASSYSTGVEKLFF.